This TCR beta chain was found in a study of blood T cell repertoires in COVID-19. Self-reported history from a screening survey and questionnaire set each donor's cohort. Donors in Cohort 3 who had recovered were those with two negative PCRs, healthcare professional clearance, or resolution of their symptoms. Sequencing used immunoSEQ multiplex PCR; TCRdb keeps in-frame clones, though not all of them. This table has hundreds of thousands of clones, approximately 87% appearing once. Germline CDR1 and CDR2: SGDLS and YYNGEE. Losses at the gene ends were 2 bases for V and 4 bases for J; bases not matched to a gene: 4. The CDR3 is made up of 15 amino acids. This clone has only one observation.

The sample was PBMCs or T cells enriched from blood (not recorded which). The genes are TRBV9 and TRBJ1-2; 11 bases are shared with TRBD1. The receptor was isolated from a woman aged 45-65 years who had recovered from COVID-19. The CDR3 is CASSVGTGGFYGYTF. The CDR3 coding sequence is TGTGCCAGCAGCGTCGGGACAGGGGGATTCTATGGCTACACCTTC.